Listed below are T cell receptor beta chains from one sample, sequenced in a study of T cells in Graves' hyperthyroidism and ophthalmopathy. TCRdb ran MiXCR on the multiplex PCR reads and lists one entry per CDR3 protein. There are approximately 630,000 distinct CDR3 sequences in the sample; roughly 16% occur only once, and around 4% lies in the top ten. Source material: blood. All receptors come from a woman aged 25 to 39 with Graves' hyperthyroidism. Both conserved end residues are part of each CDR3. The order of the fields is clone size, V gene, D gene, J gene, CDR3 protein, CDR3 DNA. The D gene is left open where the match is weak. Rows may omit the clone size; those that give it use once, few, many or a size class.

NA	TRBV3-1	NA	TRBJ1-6	CASSPRDSSPLHF	TGTGCCAGCAGTCCCCGGGACTCATCACCCCTCCACTTT
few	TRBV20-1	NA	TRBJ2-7	CSARNAGRVSYEQYF	TGCAGTGCTAGAAACGCAGGAAGGGTATCCTACGAGCAGTACTTC
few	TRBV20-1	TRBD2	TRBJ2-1	CSASAGRDGVDEQFF	TGCAGTGCTAGTGCAGGGAGGGATGGTGTGGATGAGCAGTTCTTC
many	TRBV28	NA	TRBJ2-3	CASSLPGTGTDTQYF	TGTGCCAGCAGTTTACCCGGGACTGGCACAGATACGCAGTATTTT
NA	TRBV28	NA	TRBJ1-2	CASSLILAAYGYTF	TGTGCCAGCAGTTTAATCTTGGCAGCCTATGGCTACACCTTC
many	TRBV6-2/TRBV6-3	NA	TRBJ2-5	CASSYSSFSGETQYF	TGTGCCAGCAGTTACTCGAGTTTTAGCGGAGAGACCCAGTACTTC
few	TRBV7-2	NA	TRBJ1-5	CASSLYARGGHQPQHF	TGTGCCAGCAGCTTATATGCCAGGGGAGGACATCAGCCCCAGCATTTT
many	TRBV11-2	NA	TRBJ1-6	CASSLEGVSYNSPLHF	TGTGCCAGCAGCTTAGAGGGGGTCTCCTATAATTCACCCCTCCACTTT
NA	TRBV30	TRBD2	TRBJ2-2	CAWTQLAGGTGELFF	TGTGCCTGGACCCAACTAGCGGGAGGTACCGGGGAGCTGTTTTTT
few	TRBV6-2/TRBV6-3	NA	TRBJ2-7	CASSSEVYYEQYF	TGTGCCAGCAGTTCCGAGGTCTACTACGAGCAGTACTTC
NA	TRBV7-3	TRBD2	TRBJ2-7	CASSLTRDRGGRLAGELSYEQYF	TGTGCCAGCAGCTTAACTAGGGACAGGGGCGGAAGACTAGCGGGAGAACTTTCCTACGAGCAGTACTTC
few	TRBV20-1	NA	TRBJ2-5	CSARKGREETQYF	TGCAGTGCGCGTAAGGGTAGAGAAGAGACCCAGTACTTC
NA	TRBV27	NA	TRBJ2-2	CASSPGVAAHGELFF	TGTGCCAGCAGCCCCGGGGTAGCGGCCCACGGGGAGCTGTTTTTT